In this sample, the clone carrying this TCR beta chain turned up a few times. Sequencing was performed with immunoSEQ multiplex PCR; in TCRdb, only in-frame clones are kept and a portion is missing. This sample has about 150,000 clones, with around three quarters found just once. This specimen belongs to a study of blood T cell repertoires in COVID-19. Germline CDR1 and CDR2: MNHEY and SMNVEV (reference sequence). V lost 6 bases, J lost 2 bases, and 10 bases lay in between. The CDR3 is 13 amino acids. Sequencing was done on a sample of peripheral blood. The rearrangement uses TRBV27 and TRBJ1-1; possibly TRBD1 for D (6 bases). The origin of this receptor is a man aged 45-65 years with active or convalescent COVID-19. CDR3 sequence (DNA): TGTGCCAGCAGGGACAGCTTTAACACTGAAGCTTTCTTT. As protein: CASRDSFNTEAFF.